This T cell receptor beta chain came from a study of Ad26.COV2.S vaccination and SARS-CoV-2 variants. The V gene lost 4 bases and the J gene lost 4 bases, with 17 bases spanning the gap. The CDR3 has 15 amino acids. Germline V gene lookup returns CDR1 MNHEY and CDR2 SMNVEV (reference sequence). This table comes from immunoSEQ multiplex PCR, and its TCRdb copy is limited to in-frame clones, with some not included. The sample records 300,000 to 400,000 clones, around 89% being singletons. Noted treatment: about 20 received Ad26.COV2.S at low or high dose, single or two shots; five or six received placebo; per-sample allocation not given. Following the first vaccine or placebo injection, samples were taken on day 63. Study-wide results and caveats: Whether participants received vaccine or placebo, their non-spike TCR breadth was similar. Placebo recipients trailed vaccine recipients in spike-specific TCR breadth.

With respect to this clone: The antigen remains unidentified.

The TCR was taken from a person between 18 and 65 years old who received the Ad26.COV2.S COVID-19 vaccine or a placebo. Specimen: peripheral blood, collected in a trial of Ad26.COV2.S vaccine versus placebo. This chain connects TRBV27 to TRBJ2-7; D is undetermined. This CDR3 reads CASSSRPNSLYEQYF. In DNA, the CDR3 is TGTGCCAGCAGTTCACGACCGAACAGTTTATACGAGCAGTACTTC.